This T cell receptor (beta chain) is drawn from a study of beta chain features in type 1 diabetes. Reverse transcription of all isolated RNA meant that expressed TCRB transcripts were sequenced. Sequencing used immunoSEQ multiplex PCR; TCRdb keeps in-frame clones, though not all of them. The sample holds around 360,000 clones, 10% to 15% seen once. As for this clone: Its antigen remains unidentified.

V lost 4 bases, J lost 3 bases, and 10 bases lay in between. CDR1 is SQVTM, CDR2 ANQGSEA, per germline. The CDR3 spans 13 residues. Study-wide findings and caveats: More deletions and fewer insertions at VDJ junctions were seen in type 1 diabetes patients. Shorter TCRB CDR3s, moderately but significantly so, were found in Type 1 diabetes patients in all four CD4+ subsets.

It was one heparinised blood draw, averaging about 120 mL, that each donor gave. Via CD45RO/CCR7/CD25/CD127/CD95/CD27, cells of the CD4+ naive, central memory, regulatory and stem cell-like memory subsets were sorted. Sort purity for all populations was recorded as exceeding 98%. The TCR was taken from a woman under 30 with type 1 diabetes. Input material: naive CD4+ T cells from blood. The chain links TRBV29-1 to TRBJ1-3, with D possibly TRBD1 on 5 matching bases. The CDR3 reads CSVASQGGNTIYF. In DNA, the CDR3 is TGCAGCGTTGCCTCCCAGGGTGGAAACACCATATATTTT.